The 5 T cell receptor beta chains listed next were all sequenced from one sample in a study of blood T cell repertoires in COVID-19. The assay was immunoSEQ multiplex PCR, and TCRdb's table has in-frame clones only and misses some. The sample has approximately 130,000 clones, around 77% seen once. Sequencing was performed on peripheral blood. Receptor source: a human donor in a cohort sampled during active COVID-19.

This chain joins TRBV19 and TRBJ2-5; D possibly corresponds to TRBD2 (6 bases). Germline CDR1 and CDR2: LNHDA and SQIVND (reference sequence). V lost 0 bases to trimming and J lost 7 bases, with 15 bases between them. The CDR3 is 15 amino acids. The CDR3, as DNA: TGTGCCAGTAGTATAGATCTGGGACTGATGGGGACCCAGTACTTC. Protein: CASSIDLGLMGTQYF. The entire variable domain, with the rest obtained from reference TRBV19 and TRBJ2-5, is as follows: DGGITQSPKYLFRKEGQNVTLSCEQNLNHDAMYWYRQDPGQGLRLIYYSQIVNDFQKGDIAEGYSVSREKKESFPLTVTSAQKNPTAFYLCASSIDLGLMGTQYFGPGTRLLVL.

This chain uses TRBV9 with TRBJ2-7; 10 bases map to TRBD1. Per germline, CDR1 SGDLS and CDR2 YYNGEE. After removal of 3 bases from V and 4 bases from J, the junction contained 4 bases not matched to a gene. The CDR3 is 14 amino acids. CDR3 residues: CASSAGQGEYEQYF. DNA for the CDR3: TGTGCCAGCAGCGCCGGACAGGGGGAATACGAGCAGTACTTC.

This clone has only one observation. The V call is TRBV5-1, the J call TRBJ2-3; TRBD1 might be the D (5 bases). The CDR3 is 14 amino acids. The germline gives CDR1 SGHRS, CDR2 YFSETQ. The V and J ends lost 4 bases and 6 bases respectively, with 15 bases between them. CDR3 sequence: CASSLEWGADTQYF. CDR3 DNA sequence: TGCGCCAGCAGCCTGGAATGGGGCGCCGATACGCAGTATTTT. The full variable domain, with the rest looked up from reference TRBV5-1 and TRBJ2-3, is KAGVTQTPRYLIKTRGQQVTLSCSPISGHRSVSWYQQTPGQGLQFLFEYFSETQRNKGNFPGRFSGRQFSNSRSEMNVSTLELGDSALYLCASSLEWGADTQYFGPGTRLTVL.

The chain combines TRBV7-8 with TRBJ2-3; 9 nucleotides match TRBD2. V dropped 5 bases and J dropped 2; count of bases not matched to a gene: 8. The germline CDR1 and CDR2 sequences are SGHVS and FQNEAQ. CDR3 length equals 16 residues. The CDR3 DNA is TGTGCCAGCAGCCTCGCGGGGGGGGCGAACACAGATACGCAGTATTTT. Amino acid sequence: CASSLAGGANTDTQYF.

The V call is TRBV5-4, the J call TRBJ2-5; D may be TRBD2 (5 bases). There are 13 residues in the CDR3. V dropped 1 base and J dropped 5 bases, with 9 bases sitting between them. CDR1 is SGHNT, CDR2 YYREEE, per germline (reference sequence). The CDR3 region is CASSLRGWETQYF. The CDR3, as DNA: TGTGCCAGCAGCTTGCGAGGGTGGGAGACCCAGTACTTC.